This T cell receptor (beta chain) derives from a study of T-cell memory formation after mild COVID-19. The germline V gene encodes CDR1 SGHNT and CDR2 YYREEE (reference sequence). The V and J ends lost 2 bases and 3 bases, in that order; junction bases with no gene match: 11. The CDR3 contains 17 residues. TCRdb analysed the 5' RACE reads with MiXCR anew, one entry per CDR3 protein. The table lists hundreds of thousands of distinct CDR3 sequences, roughly 18% of them singletons. This clonotype was found a few times. This sequence originates from an adult woman who had mild COVID-19 (a few samples of this study predate the infection). Cell type and time point are not known. J is TRBJ2-5 and V is TRBV5-4, with 9 nucleotides matching TRBD2. Sequencing was carried out using PBMCs or a T cell subset sorted from them (not recorded which). This CDR3 reads CASSFRPLLAGEETQYF. As DNA, the CDR3 is TGTGCCAGCAGCTTTCGACCCTTGTTAGCGGGGGAAGAGACCCAGTACTTC.